This T cell receptor beta chain was recovered during a study of T-cell memory formation after mild COVID-19. General study findings and limits: Certain responding clones were present in pre-infection memory, suggesting participation of cross-reactive memory.

Comment on this clonotype: Its antigen remains unknown.

V lost 6 bases, J lost 2 bases, and 21 bases lay in between. Germline V gene sequence: CDR1 DFQATT, CDR2 SNEGSKA (reference sequence). This CDR3 contains 16 residues. TCRdb itself ran the 5' RACE reads through MiXCR, one entry per CDR3 protein. This sample has about 400,000 distinct CDR3 sequences, with under 15% found just once. The clonotype was recovered from a man younger than 30 who had mild COVID-19 (a few samples of this study predate the infection). Cell type and time point are not known. Source material: PBMCs or a T cell subset sorted from them (not recorded which). The chain is built from TRBV20-1 and TRBJ2-3; the D gene is possibly TRBD1 (6 bases). CDR3: CSATLVSQGITDTQYF. DNA of the CDR3: TGCAGTGCAACTCTCGTGAGCCAGGGGATCACAGATACGCAGTATTTT.